This TCR beta chain was sequenced for a study of shared clonotypes between healthy human individuals (dated by TCRdb to 2018 to 2021). About the full investigation: The cohort included three men and a couple of women between 18 and 49 years of age. Each donor's leukapheresis produced roughly between roughly 0.85 and 9 billion PBMCs. To estimate repertoire size and how much clonotypes are shared between individuals, the study performed deep sequencing of blood TCR repertoires from about five healthy adults. To increase sequencing depth and limit assay-specific biases, different laboratories used diverse techniques to prepare libraries and sequence TCR repertoires.

What the work shows at the level of the full study, not this receptor alone: Sampling was limited to blood, and TCR repertoires in tissue likely differ from TCR repertoires in blood. Because the study included a small number of donors, the genetic and exposure-history diversity represented was limited. Pairwise subsampling indicated that sequencing depth was expected to affect the degree of clonotype sharing among donors.

Cut back by 5 bases and 5 bases, the V and J ends lie 9 bases apart. Via the germline V gene (reference sequence), CDR1 is SEHNR and CDR2 FQNEAQ. The CDR3 has 12 amino acids, counting the end cysteine and phenylalanine. Just CDR3 DNA is preserved here, 36 bases in frame from base 1. Using the deep immunoSEQ assay, multiplex PCR amplified TCR CDR3 regions from genomic DNA. Extracted genomic DNA from each cell subset was distributed evenly across all wells of several immunoSEQ 96-well plates, and each plate was treated as a replicate. For unsorted PBMC, each replicate PCR was loaded with about 270 ng genomic DNA, equivalent to some 27,000 T cell genomes. Genomic DNA from unsorted PBMC was sequenced over ten immunoSEQ deep assay plates. Purified libraries were measured with a Qubit 3.0 fluorometer, size-checked on a Bioanalyzer 2100, and measured again with the KAPA Library Quantification kit. Each immunoSEQ 96-well plate was sequenced on its own single-read 150-cycle Illumina NextSeq 550 flow cell. From the authors' description of their analysis: Because the immunoSEQ output held only junctional sequences and lacked quality scores, the filtering could not match the filtering applied to full-length reads. To assign V/J genes and CDR3, sequences were annotated using PyIR, a Python wrapper for IgBLAST v1.9, with IMGT germline references. Any read was removed if the V/J assignment was weak (E-value above 1e-6), the CDR3 was missing, or the read contained stop codons, out-of-frame junctions, or ambiguous translated residues. V3J clonotypes were defined as sequences sharing an identical inferred V gene, J gene, and CDR3 amino acid sequence. The percentage overlap between two repertoires was calculated by dividing the number of shared unique clonotypes by the size of the smaller repertoire. Three approaches were used to assess repertoire richness: RTK rarefaction, the Chao1 estimator, and Recon v2.1 estimates of unobserved clonotypes. TCRdb retrieved this table from immuneACCESS and kept in-frame rearrangements only. Not all clones are present; in checked studies, unresolved V genes account for under half, and no reason is known for the remainder. V, J and clone size are those of that table, while D and trimming were read from the DNA. Recorded for this sample are around 500,000 clones; 81% of them occurred a single time. The biggest ten clones account for 9.5% to 15% of the sample.

Donors were healthy HIV-negative adults with no recently reported acute infections or vaccinations. All donors were Caucasian adults living in Nashville, Tennessee, USA. For unsorted samples, roughly 91 million PBMCs were counted, and genomic DNA was extracted using the QIAamp DNA Blood Mini kit. After blood collection by leukapheresis, PBMCs were isolated using Ficoll-Histopaque density gradient centrifugation and then cryopreserved in the vapor phase of liquid nitrogen. This clone was seen only once. Its antigen remains undetermined. No base quality information exists; no much larger clone differs at one position. This sample also contains other DNA sequences that code for the same CDR3.

The specimen sequenced was PBMCs. The chain is assembled from TRBV7-9 and TRBJ1-1; the D gene is unclear. This TCR derives from a woman aged 40 to 50 in good health. Some clones in this sample may be carry-over from other donors' samples. Read as DNA, the sequence is TGTGCCAGCAGCCGAGGAGGAACTGAAGCTTTCTTT. This is translated as CASSRGGTEAFF.